This T cell receptor (beta chain) was recovered during a study of blood T cells in healthy people across ages. Trimming stripped 4 bases from V and 7 bases from J, with 13 bases between. The CDR3 consists of 13 residues. Germline V gives CDR1 LGHDT, CDR2 YNNKEL (reference sequence). This clonotype was seen once. As yet, its antigen is unknown. A second PCR of 7 to 11 cycles used a sample-barcoded 5' primer and a J-beta primer mix. Each TCR beta cDNA got a 12-nucleotide random molecular identifier. TCRdb reprocessed the 5' RACE reads via MiXCR and lists one record per CDR3 protein. The repertoire holds about 640,000 distinct CDR3 sequences, with about 54% as singletons. Broader study findings: For the donors, CMV status was unknown and possibly confounded expanded clonotype changes. When set beside aged donors, long-lived donors presented more naive CD4+ cells and higher diversity.

The chain links TRBV3-1 to TRBJ1-2; TRBD1 might be the D (5 bases). The sequence was obtained from a man aged 55 to 70 in good health. The sample was blood. The CDR3 nucleotides read TGTGCCAGCAGCCTTCCCCGCGGGGCTGGCTACACCTTC. It yields the protein CASSLPRGAGYTF.